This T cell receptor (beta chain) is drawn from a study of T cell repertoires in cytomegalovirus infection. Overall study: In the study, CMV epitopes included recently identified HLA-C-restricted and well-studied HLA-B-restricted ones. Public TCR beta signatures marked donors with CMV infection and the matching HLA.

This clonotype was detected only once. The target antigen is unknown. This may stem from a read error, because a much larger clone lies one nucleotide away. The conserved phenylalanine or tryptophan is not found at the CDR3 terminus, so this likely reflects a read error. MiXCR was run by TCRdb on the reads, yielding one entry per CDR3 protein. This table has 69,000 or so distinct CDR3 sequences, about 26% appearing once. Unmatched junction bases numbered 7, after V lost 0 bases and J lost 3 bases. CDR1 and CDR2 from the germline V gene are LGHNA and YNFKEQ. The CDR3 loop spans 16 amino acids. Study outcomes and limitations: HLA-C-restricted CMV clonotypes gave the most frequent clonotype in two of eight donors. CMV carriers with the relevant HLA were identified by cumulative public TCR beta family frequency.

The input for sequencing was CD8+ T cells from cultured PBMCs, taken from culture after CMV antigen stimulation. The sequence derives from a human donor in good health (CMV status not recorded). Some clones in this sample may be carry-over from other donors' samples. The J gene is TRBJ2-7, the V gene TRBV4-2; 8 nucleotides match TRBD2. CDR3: CASSQDLAGGNYEQYS. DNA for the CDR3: TGTGCCAGCAGCCAAGATCTTGCGGGGGGCAACTACGAGCAGTACTCC.